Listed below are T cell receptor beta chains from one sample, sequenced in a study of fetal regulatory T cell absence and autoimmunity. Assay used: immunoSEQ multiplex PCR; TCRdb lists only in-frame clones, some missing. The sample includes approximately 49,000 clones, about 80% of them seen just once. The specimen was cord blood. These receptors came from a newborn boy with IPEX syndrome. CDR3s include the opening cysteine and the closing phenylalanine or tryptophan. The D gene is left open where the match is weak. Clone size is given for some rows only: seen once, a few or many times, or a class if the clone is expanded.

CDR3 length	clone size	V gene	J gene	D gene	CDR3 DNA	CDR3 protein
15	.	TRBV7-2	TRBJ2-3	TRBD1	TGTGCCAGCAGCACGAGACAGGGGGCCACAGATACGCAGTATTTT	CASSTRQGATDTQYF
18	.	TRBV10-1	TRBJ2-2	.	TGCGCCAGCAGTGAGTTCTCAACCAGCGAAAATAACACCGGGGAGCTGTTTTTT	CASSEFSTSENNTGELFF
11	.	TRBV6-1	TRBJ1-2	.	TGTGCCAGCAGGGCAGCCTATGGCTACACCTTC	CASRAAYGYTF
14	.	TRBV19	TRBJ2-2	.	TGTGCCAGTAGTATAGGACAGTTCCTCGGGGAGCTGTTTTTT	CASSIGQFLGELFF
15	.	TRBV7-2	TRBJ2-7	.	TGTGCCAGCAGCCCGAGGTCGGGACTCCTGAGCGAGCAGTACTTC	CASSPRSGLLSEQYF
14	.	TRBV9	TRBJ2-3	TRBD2	TGTGCCAGCAGCGTGGGCGGGGGGGCGGATACGCAGTATTTT	CASSVGGGADTQYF
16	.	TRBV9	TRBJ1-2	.	TGTGCCAGCAGCGTAGGAAGGGAGACAGCTAACTATGGCTACACCTTC	CASSVGRETANYGYTF
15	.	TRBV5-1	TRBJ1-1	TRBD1	TGCGCCAGCAGCCCGAGGGGGCATGGAGACACTGAAGCTTTCTTT	CASSPRGHGDTEAFF
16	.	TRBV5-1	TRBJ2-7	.	TGCGCCAGCAGCCCGGAGGCCACTAGCTATGGTACGGGGCAGTACTTC	CASSPEATSYGTGQYF
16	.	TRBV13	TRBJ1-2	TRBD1	TGTGCCAGCAGCTCCATAGAGGACAGGGTGGAACATGGCTACACCTTC	CASSSIEDRVEHGYTF
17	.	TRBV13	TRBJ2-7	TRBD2	TGTGCCAGCAGCTTAGTAACTAGCGGGGGGGTCGACTACGAGCAGTACTTC	CASSLVTSGGVDYEQYF
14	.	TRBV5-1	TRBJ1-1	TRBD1	TGCGCCAGCAGCTTGACCTGGGACAGGACTGAAGCTTTCTTT	CASSLTWDRTEAFF
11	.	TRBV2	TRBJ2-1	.	TGTGCCAGTGGCGGGTACAATGAGCAGTTCTTC	CASGGYNEQFF
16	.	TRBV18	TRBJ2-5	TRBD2	TGTGCCAGCTCACCGTCCCTAGCGGGGGTTACGGAGACCCAGTACTTC	CASSPSLAGVTETQYF
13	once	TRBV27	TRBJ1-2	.	TGTGCCAGCAGTTTAGGGCTAAACTATGGCTACACCTTC	CASSLGLNYGYTF
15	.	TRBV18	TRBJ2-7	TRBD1	TGTGCCAGCTCGTACCGGGACAGGGCCCCCTGGGAGCAGTACTTC	CASSYRDRAPWEQYF